These T cell receptor beta chains were read from a single sample in a study of T cells after yellow fever vaccination. Each CDR3 protein gets one entry after TCRdb re-called the 5' RACE reads with MiXCR. The sample carries 95,000 to 150,000 distinct CDR3 sequences, roughly 15% recorded once. This material consisted of CD8+ T cells sorted from PBMCs, taken 5 days after the yellow fever booster vaccination. These receptors all stem from a man between 18 and 29 years old who received the YFV17D yellow fever vaccine. The CDR3 runs from the conserved cysteine through the conserved F or W.

v_call	j_call	cdr3_aa
TRBV5-1	TRBJ2-1	CARQGRDNEQFF
TRBV4-3	TRBJ2-1	CASSPGTSGYNEQFF
TRBV6-2/TRBV6-3	TRBJ2-7	CASSYSDTGTSGEYF
TRBV29-1	TRBJ2-1	CSVDRWDEQFF
TRBV10-3	TRBJ2-1	CAITTGQSPSYNEQFF
TRBV7-8	TRBJ2-7	CASSLGPGVLYEQYF
TRBV11-3	TRBJ2-1	CASSSRGRENEQFF
TRBV29-1	TRBJ1-1	CSVGENTEAFF
TRBV6-5	TRBJ1-2	CASSFRGPQGYGYTF
TRBV10-3	TRBJ1-1	CAIRGGRQVAFF
TRBV12-3/TRBV12-4	TRBJ2-3	CASSIWSSGGPPADTQYF
TRBV29-1	TRBJ2-5	CSVEGQGAPQETQYF
TRBV20-1	TRBJ2-1	CSARDLGGAQYEQFF
TRBV5-5	TRBJ2-1	CASSWRTSSSYNEQFF
TRBV4-1	TRBJ1-5	CASSTVGGQPQHF
TRBV9	TRBJ1-2	CASSRGTGGRREYGYTF
TRBV7-3	TRBJ2-1	CASSLSGSGGVEQFF
TRBV20-1	TRBJ2-1	CSAGGPFVNEQFF
TRBV5-1	TRBJ2-1	CASSLEFGVAGDNEQFF
TRBV6-2/TRBV6-3	TRBJ2-7	CASSTQGSYEQYF
TRBV30	TRBJ2-7	CAWSVRADPPTYEQYF
TRBV6-2/TRBV6-3	TRBJ1-6	CASSYTGSPLHF
TRBV4-1	TRBJ2-7	CASSSGFTYEQYF
TRBV4-1	TRBJ2-2	CASRPNTGELFF
TRBV7-8	TRBJ2-1	CASSSHRTGGKLNEQFF
TRBV6-2/TRBV6-3	TRBJ2-5	CASRKDRGVQETQYF
TRBV7-8	TRBJ2-7	CASSLRQGNEQYF
TRBV7-9	TRBJ1-1	CASSLILGETEAFF
TRBV29-1	TRBJ2-2	CSAEGGSGGSGELFF
TRBV29-1	TRBJ2-7	CSVEQGGEQYF
TRBV29-1	TRBJ2-3	CSVSTSGGNTQYF